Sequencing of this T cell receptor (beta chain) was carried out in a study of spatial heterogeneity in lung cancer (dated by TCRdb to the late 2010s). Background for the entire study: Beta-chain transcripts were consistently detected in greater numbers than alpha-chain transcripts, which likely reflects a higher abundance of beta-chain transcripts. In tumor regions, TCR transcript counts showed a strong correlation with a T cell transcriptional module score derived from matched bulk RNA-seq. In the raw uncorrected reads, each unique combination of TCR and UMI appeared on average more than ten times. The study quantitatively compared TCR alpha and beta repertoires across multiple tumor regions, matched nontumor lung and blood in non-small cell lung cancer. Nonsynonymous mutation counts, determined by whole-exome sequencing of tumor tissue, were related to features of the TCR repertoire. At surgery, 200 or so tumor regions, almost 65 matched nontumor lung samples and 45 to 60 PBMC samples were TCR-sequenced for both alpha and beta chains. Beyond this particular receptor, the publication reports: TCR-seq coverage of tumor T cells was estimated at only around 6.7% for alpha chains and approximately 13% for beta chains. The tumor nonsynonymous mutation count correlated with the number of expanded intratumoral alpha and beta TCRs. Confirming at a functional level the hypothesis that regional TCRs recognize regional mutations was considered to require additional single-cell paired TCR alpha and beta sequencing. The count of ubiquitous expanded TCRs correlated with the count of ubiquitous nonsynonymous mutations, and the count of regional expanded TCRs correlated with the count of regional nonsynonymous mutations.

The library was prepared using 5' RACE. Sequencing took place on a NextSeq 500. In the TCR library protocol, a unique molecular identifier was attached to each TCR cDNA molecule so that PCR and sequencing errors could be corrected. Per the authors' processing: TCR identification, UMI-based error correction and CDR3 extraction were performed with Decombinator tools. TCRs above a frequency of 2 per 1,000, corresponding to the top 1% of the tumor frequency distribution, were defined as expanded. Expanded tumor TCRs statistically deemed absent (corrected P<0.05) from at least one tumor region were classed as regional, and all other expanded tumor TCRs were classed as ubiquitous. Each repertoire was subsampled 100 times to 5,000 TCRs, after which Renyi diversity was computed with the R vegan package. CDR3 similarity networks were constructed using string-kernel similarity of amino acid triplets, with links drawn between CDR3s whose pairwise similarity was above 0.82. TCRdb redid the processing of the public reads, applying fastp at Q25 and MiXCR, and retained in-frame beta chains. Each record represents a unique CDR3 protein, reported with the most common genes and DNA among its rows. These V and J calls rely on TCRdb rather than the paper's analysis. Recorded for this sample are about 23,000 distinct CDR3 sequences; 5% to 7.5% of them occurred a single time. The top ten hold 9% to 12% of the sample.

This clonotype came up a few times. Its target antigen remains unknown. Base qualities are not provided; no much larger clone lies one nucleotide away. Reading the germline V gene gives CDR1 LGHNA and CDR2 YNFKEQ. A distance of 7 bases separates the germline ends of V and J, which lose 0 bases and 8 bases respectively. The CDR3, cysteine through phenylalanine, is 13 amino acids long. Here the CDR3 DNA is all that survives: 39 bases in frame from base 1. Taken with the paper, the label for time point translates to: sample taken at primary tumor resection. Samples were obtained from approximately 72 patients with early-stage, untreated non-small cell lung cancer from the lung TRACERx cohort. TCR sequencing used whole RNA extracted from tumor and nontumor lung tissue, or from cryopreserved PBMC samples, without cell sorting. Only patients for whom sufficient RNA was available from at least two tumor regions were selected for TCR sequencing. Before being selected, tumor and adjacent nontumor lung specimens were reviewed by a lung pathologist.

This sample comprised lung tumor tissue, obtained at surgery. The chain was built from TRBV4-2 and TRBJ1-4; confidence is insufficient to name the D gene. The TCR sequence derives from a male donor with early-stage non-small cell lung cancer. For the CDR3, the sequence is CASSQDYIEKLFF. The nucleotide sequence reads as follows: TGTGCCAGCAGCCAAGATTATATAGAAAAACTGTTTTTT.